These 20 T cell receptor beta chains were sequenced from one sample in a study of cytomegalovirus exposure and HLA in healthy donors. With 60 Vbeta and 13 Jbeta primers, the PCR was carried out. Assay used: immunoSEQ multiplex PCR; TCRdb lists only in-frame clones, some missing. The sample records 95,000 to 100,000 clones, 85% being singletons. The sample was PBMCs. The source of these receptors is a young man in good health and CMV-seronegative.

V usage is TRBV5-6 and J usage is TRBJ2-3; TRBD2 matches at 11 bases. CDR3 length: 15 residues. From germline, CDR1 is SGHDT and CDR2 YYEEEE. Unmatched junction bases numbered 9, after V lost 5 bases and J lost 7 bases. CDR3 sequence reads: CASRITGTSGYTQYF. Written as DNA, the CDR3 is TGTGCCAGCAGGATAACCGGGACTAGCGGTTATACGCAGTATTTT.

This chain uses TRBV19 with TRBJ1-1; TRBD1 agrees at 11 bases. There are 14 residues in the CDR3. Germline loops: CDR1 LNHDA, CDR2 SQIVND (reference sequence). V shed 4 bases and J 4 bases; nucleotides not matched to a gene: 2. The CDR3: CASSTDRGLTEAFF. The CDR3 DNA reads TGTGCCAGTAGTACGGACAGGGGGCTCACTGAAGCTTTCTTT.

The gene calls are TRBV4-1 and TRBJ2-6; tentatively, D is TRBD2 (7 bases). Germline V gene data show CDR1 as MGHRA and CDR2 as YSYEKL. The CDR3 length is 17 residues. Trimming shortened V by 4 bases and J by 4 bases, and 17 bases separated the two germline ends. The DNA of the CDR3 is TGCGCCAGCAGCCGCCCCCCCGGGGGGCAAGGGGCCAACGTCCTGACTTTC. It yields the protein CASSRPPGGQGANVLTF.

The rearrangement uses TRBV25-1 and TRBJ2-1, with 7 nucleotides matching TRBD1. From germline, CDR1 is MGHDK and CDR2 SYGVNS. J lost 4 bases, V lost 3 bases, and 6 bases had no gene match. The CDR3 covers 15 residues. CDR3 loop: CASSDSGTEYNEQFF. The DNA of the CDR3 is TGTGCCAGCAGTGACTCCGGGACAGAGTACAATGAGCAGTTCTTC.

V gene TRBV7-9 combines with J gene TRBJ2-1, with D possibly matching TRBD1 (5 bases). Trimming took off 2 bases at V and 6 bases at J, with 8 bases between the two ends. Germline V gene data show CDR1 as SEHNR and CDR2 as FQNEAQ (reference sequence). CDR3 length equals 13 residues. The CDR3 region is CASSLFRANEQFF. The CDR3 nucleotides are TGTGCCAGCAGCTTATTCAGGGCCAATGAGCAGTTCTTC.

The rearrangement links TRBV30 to TRBJ1-2, with D unresolved. V gave up 0 bases and J gave up 3 bases, with 8 bases separating them. Germline assignment: CDR1 GTSNPN and CDR2 SVGIG (reference sequence). This CDR3 contains 13 residues. The CDR3 region is CAWSVELDYGYTF. CDR3 nucleotide sequence: TGTGCCTGGAGTGTAGAACTCGACTATGGCTACACCTTC.

The chain employs TRBV12-5 and TRBJ1-1; TRBD1 aligns across 7 bases. Per the germline V gene, CDR1 is LGHNT and CDR2 is FRNRAP. With V trimmed by 0 bases and J by 0 bases, 7 bases remained unmatched. This CDR3 is built from 17 residues. The CDR3, as DNA: TGTGCTAGTGGTTTGGTACAGGGGCAGGGGATGAACACTGAAGCTTTCTTT. Protein: CASGLVQGQGMNTEAFF.

The V call is TRBV5-6, the J call TRBJ1-2; 7 nucleotides align to TRBD1. V dropped 0 bases and J dropped 4; count of bases not matched to a gene: 6. Germline CDR1 reads SGHDT; CDR2 reads YYEEEE. The CDR3 is 15 amino acids. CDR3 sequence: CASSLGHRGSYGYTF. CDR3 nucleotides: TGTGCCAGCAGCTTGGGCCACAGGGGTAGCTATGGCTACACCTTC.

The DNA of the CDR3 is TGTGCCAGCAGCGAGGGACAGGGCTTTTGGGCGGCTGAAAAACTGTTTTTT. Translating gives CASSEGQGFWAAEKLFF. The chain carries TRBV9 and TRBJ1-4; 9 bases match TRBD1. Germline V CDR1 and CDR2: SGDLS, YYNGEE. After removal of 3 bases from V and 7 bases from J, the junction contained 13 bases not matched to a gene. The CDR3 loop spans 17 amino acids. The variable domain in full, with the rest retrieved from reference TRBV9 and TRBJ1-4, is DSGVTQTPKHLITATGQRVTLRCSPRSGDLSVYWYQQSLDQGLQFLIQYYNGEERAKGNILERFSAQQFPDLHSELNLSSLELGDSALYFCASSEGQGFWAAEKLFFGSGTQLSVL.

V and J are TRBV19 and TRBJ2-5; the match to TRBD2 covers 8 bases. This CDR3 has 14 amino acids. After removal of 6 bases from V and 0 bases from J, the junction contained 3 bases not matched to a gene. Germline CDR1 reads LNHDA; CDR2 reads SQIVND (reference sequence). CDR3 DNA sequence: TGTGCCAGTAGAAGCGGGGGCTACCAAGAGACCCAGTACTTC. Protein product: CASRSGGYQETQYF.

The chain is built from TRBV7-2 and TRBJ2-7, with TRBD1 matching 9 bases. Per germline, CDR1 SGHTA and CDR2 FQGNSA. The CDR3 spans 15 residues. The V gene end was trimmed by 3 bases and the J gene end by 3 bases; junction bases not matched to a gene: 6. The CDR3 loop reads CASSFPDRGYYEQYF. CDR3 DNA sequence: TGTGCCAGCAGCTTCCCTGACAGGGGGTACTACGAGCAGTACTTC.

The chain recombines TRBV7-9 with TRBJ1-4; TRBD1 aligns across 7 bases. J was trimmed by 4 bases and V by 5 bases; bases with no gene match: 4. Germline V gives CDR1 SEHNR, CDR2 FQNEAQ (reference sequence). CDR3 length: 14 residues. The DNA for the CDR3 is TGTGCCAGCAGCCAACAGGGGAGTAATGAAAAACTGTTTTTT. Translating gives CASSQQGSNEKLFF.

The chain employs TRBV28 and TRBJ1-1; weak D call: TRBD1 (6 bases). Germline values: CDR1 MDHEN, CDR2 SYDVKM. This CDR3 is built from 12 residues. The ends were cut back, 5 bases at V and 11 bases at J, with 15 bases in the middle. The CDR3 DNA is TGTGCCAGCAGTGTGACAGGATTTGCGGCTTTCTTT. Encoded protein: CASSVTGFAAFF.

The rearrangement uses TRBV7-8 and TRBJ2-7; 10 nucleotides match TRBD1. After removal of 6 bases from V and 1 base from J, the junction contained 3 bases not matched to a gene. CDR3 length: 14 amino acids. Germline V lookup: CDR1 SGHVS, CDR2 FQNEAQ. CDR3 coding DNA: TGTGCCAGCAGGAAGGGACAGGGGTCCTACGAGCAGTACTTC. It specifies CASRKGQGSYEQYF.

As regards this clone: One end of the junction fails to match germline, which may point to a read error. The sample holds other DNA sequences that translate to the same CDR3. The chain recombines TRBV27 with TRBJ2-7, with TRBD1 matching over 7 bases. This CDR3 is 13 amino acids long. Germline CDR1 and CDR2: MNHEY and SMNVEV (reference sequence). The CDR3 region is CASRFDRAYEQYF. The CDR3 bases are TGCGCCAGCAGATTCGACAGGGCCTACGAGCAGTACTTC.

The chain combines TRBV6-4 with TRBJ1-1; no firm D call. The V end was cut by 2 bases, the J end by 1 base, with 11 bases between. This CDR3 comprises 15 residues. CDR1 and CDR2 from the germline V gene are MRHNA and SNTAGT. The CDR3 region is CASSDVVAENTEAFF. For the CDR3, the DNA is TGTGCCAGCAGTGACGTAGTAGCAGAGAACACTGAAGCTTTCTTT.

The chain couples TRBV10-3 to TRBJ2-7; D uncertain. Trimming removed 4 bases at V and 0 bases at J, with 7 bases between. From germline, CDR1 is ENHRY and CDR2 SYGVKD. This CDR3 has 13 residues. The CDR3 DNA reads as TGTGCCATCAGTGCCGACATCTCCTACGAGCAGTACTTC. The encoded protein is CAISADISYEQYF.

V usage is TRBV28 and J usage is TRBJ2-4; TRBD1 matches at 10 bases. The germline V gene has CDR1 MDHEN and CDR2 SYDVKM. The junction had 8 bases not matched to a gene; V was cut back by 5 bases and J by 7 bases. This CDR3 contains 15 residues. CDR3 DNA: TGTGCCAGCAGTCCATTCGGGACAGGGGTGAACATTCAGTACTTC. Amino acids: CASSPFGTGVNIQYF.

V usage is TRBV7-3 and J usage is TRBJ2-1; TRBD1 aligns across 7 bases. The CDR3 totals 13 residues. Germline-derived CDR1 and CDR2 are SGHTA and FQGTGA. V trimming: 4 bases; J trimming: 6 bases; junction bases outside the gene matches: 3. DNA for the CDR3: TGTGCCAGCAGCTCAGGACAGGCCAATGAGCAGTTCTTC. It translates to CASSSGQANEQFF. The variable domain in full, with the rest retrieved from reference TRBV7-3 and TRBJ2-1, is GAGVSQTPSNKVTEKGKYVELRCDPISGHTALYWYRQSLGQGPEFLIYFQGTGAADDSGLPNDRFFAVRPEGSVSTLKIQRTERGDSAVYLCASSSGQANEQFFGPGTRLTVL.

This sequence joins TRBV14 and TRBJ2-5; D gene unclear. Germline V gene data show CDR1 as SGHDN and CDR2 as FVKESK. The V and J ends lost 2 bases and 7 bases respectively, with 11 bases between them. This CDR3 is built from 13 residues. The chain's CDR3 is CASSQYPLATQYF. CDR3 bases: TGTGCCAGCAGCCAATATCCACTTGCGACCCAGTACTTC.